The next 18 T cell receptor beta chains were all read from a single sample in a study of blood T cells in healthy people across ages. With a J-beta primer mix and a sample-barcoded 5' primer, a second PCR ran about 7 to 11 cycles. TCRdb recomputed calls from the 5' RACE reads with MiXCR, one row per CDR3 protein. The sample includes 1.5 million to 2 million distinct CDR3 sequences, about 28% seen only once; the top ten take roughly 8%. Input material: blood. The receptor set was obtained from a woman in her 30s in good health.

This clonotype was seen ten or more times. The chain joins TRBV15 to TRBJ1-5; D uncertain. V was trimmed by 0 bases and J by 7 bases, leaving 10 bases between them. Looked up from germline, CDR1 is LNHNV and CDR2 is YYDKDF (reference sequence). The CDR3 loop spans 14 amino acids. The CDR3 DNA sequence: TGTGCCACCAGCAGAGATCCCAGGTACCAGCCCCAGCATTTT. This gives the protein CATSRDPRYQPQHF.

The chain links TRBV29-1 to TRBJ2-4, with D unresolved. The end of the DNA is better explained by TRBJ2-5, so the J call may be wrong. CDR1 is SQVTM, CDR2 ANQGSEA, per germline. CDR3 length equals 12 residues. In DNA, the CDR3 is TGCAGCGTAGGCCTGCCGGGTGAGACCCAGTACTTC. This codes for CSVGLPGETQYF.

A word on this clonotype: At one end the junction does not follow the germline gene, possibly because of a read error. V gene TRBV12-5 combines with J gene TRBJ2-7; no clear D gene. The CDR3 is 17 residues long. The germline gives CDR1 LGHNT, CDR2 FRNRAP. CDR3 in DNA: TGTGCTAGTGGTTTGCCGGTGGGATCGACCCTCTCCTACGAACAGTACTTC. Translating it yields CASGLPVGSTLSYEQYF.

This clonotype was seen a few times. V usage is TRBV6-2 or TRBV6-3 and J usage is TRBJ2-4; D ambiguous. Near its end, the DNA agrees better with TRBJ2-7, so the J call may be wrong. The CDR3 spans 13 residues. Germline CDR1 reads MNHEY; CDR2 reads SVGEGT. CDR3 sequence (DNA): TGTGCCAGCAGTTACTTCACGGACGGCGAGCAGTACTTC. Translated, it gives CASSYFTDGEQYF.

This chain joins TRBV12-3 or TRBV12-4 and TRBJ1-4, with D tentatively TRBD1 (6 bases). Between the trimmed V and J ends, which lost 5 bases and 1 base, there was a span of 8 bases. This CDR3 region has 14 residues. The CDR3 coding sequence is TGTGCCAGCAGTCGGACAGTAACTAATGAAAAACTGTTTTTT. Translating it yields CASSRTVTNEKLFF.

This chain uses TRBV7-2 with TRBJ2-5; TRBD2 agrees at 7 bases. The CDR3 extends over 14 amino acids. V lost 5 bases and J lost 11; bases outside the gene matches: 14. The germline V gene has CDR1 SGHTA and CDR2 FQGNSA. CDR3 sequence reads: CASSRSTGDYGQYF. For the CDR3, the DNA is TGTGCCAGCAGCCGTTCGACGGGGGACTACGGGCAGTACTTC.

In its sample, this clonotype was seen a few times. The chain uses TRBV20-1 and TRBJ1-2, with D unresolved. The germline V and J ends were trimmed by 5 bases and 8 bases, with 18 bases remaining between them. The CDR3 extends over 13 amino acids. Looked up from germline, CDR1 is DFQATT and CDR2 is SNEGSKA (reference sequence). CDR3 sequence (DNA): TGCAGTGCTGGCGGACGCCGGTTCACCGGCTACACCTTC. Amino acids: CSAGGRRFTGYTF.

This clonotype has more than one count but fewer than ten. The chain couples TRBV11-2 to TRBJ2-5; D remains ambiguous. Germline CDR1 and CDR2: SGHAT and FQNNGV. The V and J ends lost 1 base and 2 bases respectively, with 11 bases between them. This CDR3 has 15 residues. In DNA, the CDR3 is TGTGCCAGCAGCTTAGCCCCAAGCCCTCAAGAGACCCAGTACTTC. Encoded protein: CASSLAPSPQETQYF.

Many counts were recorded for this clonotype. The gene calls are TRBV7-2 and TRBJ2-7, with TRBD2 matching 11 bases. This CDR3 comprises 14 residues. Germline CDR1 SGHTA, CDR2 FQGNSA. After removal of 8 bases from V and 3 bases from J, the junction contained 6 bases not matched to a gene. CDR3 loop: CASLYGTSGYEQYF. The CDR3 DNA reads TGTGCCAGCCTGTACGGGACTAGCGGCTACGAGCAGTACTTC. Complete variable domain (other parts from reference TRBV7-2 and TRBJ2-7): GAGVSQSPSNKVTEKGKDVELRCDPISGHTALYWYRQSLGQGLEFLIYFQGNSAPDKSGLPSDRFSAERTGGSVSTLTIQRTQQEDSAVYLCASLYGTSGYEQYFGPGTRLTVT.

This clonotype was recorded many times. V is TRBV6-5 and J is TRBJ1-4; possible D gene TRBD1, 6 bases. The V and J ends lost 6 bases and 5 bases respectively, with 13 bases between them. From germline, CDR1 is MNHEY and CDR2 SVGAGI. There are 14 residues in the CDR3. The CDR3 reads CASRSQGGNEKLFF. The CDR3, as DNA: TGTGCCAGCAGATCACAGGGAGGAAATGAAAAACTGTTTTTT.

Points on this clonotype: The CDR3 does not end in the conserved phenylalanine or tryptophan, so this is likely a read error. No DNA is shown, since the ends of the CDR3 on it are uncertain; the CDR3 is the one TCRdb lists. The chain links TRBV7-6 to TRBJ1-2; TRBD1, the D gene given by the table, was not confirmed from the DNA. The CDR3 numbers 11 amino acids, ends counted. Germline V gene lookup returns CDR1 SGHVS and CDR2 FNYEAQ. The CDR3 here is CASSLLDDSTY.

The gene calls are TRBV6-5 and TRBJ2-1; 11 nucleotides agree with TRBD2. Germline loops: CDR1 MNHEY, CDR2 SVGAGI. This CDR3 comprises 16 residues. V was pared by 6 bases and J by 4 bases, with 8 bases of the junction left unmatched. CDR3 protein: CASRQFGTSGYNEQFF. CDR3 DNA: TGTGCCAGCAGACAATTCGGGACTAGCGGATACAATGAGCAGTTCTTC.

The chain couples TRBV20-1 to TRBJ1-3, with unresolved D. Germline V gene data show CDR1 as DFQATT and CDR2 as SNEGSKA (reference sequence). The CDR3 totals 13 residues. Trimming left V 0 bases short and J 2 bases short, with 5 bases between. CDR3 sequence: CSAREGAGNTIYF. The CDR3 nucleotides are TGCAGTGCTAGAGAGGGAGCTGGAAACACCATATATTTT.

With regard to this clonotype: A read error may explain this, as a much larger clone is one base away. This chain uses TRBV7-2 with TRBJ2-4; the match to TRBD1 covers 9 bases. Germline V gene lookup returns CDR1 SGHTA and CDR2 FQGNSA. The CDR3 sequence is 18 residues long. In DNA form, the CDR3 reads TGTGCCAACAGCTCTTACTTTGGACAGGGGACTACCAAAAACATTCAGTACTTC. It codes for CANSSYFGQGTTKNIQYF.

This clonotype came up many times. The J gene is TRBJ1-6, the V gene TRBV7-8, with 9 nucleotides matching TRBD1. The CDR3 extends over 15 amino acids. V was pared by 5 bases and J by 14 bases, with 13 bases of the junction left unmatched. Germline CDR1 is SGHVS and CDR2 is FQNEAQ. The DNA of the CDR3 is TGTGCCAGCAGCCTGGACCCGGGACAGGGTAAATCCCTCCACTTT. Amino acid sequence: CASSLDPGQGKSLHF.

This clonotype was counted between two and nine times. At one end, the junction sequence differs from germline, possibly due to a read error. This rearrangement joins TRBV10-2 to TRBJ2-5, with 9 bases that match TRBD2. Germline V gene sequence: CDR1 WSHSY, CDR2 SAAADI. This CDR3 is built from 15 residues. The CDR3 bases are TGTGCCAGCAGTGTTGCGGGGGGGCATACGACGGCCCGGTACTTC. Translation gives CASSVAGGHTTARYF.

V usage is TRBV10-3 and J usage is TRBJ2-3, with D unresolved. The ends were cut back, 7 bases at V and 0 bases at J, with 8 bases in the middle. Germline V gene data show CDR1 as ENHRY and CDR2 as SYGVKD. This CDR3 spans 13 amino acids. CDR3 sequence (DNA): TGTGCCATCAAAGACGGCAGCACAGATACGCAGTATTTT. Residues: CAIKDGSTDTQYF.

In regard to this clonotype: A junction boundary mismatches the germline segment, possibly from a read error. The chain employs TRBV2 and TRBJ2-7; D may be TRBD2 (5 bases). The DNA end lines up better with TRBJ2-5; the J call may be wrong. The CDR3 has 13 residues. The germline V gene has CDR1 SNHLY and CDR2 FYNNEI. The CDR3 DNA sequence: TGTGCCGGCAGTGATGGGAGTCGCGAGACCCAGTACTTC. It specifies CAGSDGSRETQYF.